What follows are 9 T cell receptor beta chains derived from one specimen sequenced in a study of response to subunit inactivated influenza vaccine. One entry per CDR3 protein results from TCRdb running MiXCR on the RT-PCR reads. The sample has roughly 500,000 distinct CDR3 sequences; approximately 24% are singletons. The input for sequencing was CD4+ T cells sorted from PBMCs, taken approximately 5 days after vaccination. Every receptor here comes from a man in his fifties who received an inactivated influenza vaccine.

V and J are TRBV19 and TRBJ2-2; tentative D call: TRBD1 (5 bases). The CDR3 extends over 14 amino acids. The germline gives CDR1 LNHDA, CDR2 SQIVND (reference sequence). Trimming stripped 5 bases from V and 4 bases from J, with 11 bases between. The CDR3, as DNA: TGTGCCAGTAGTGAAAGGGGTCGCACCGGGGAGCTGTTTTTT. Protein product: CASSERGRTGELFF.

This chain joins TRBV20-1 and TRBJ1-5; D is unresolved. The CDR3 spans 15 residues. Between the trimmed V and J ends, which lost 0 bases and 0 bases, there was a span of 9 bases. The germline gives CDR1 DFQATT, CDR2 SNEGSKA (reference sequence). CDR3 nucleotides: TGCAGTGCTAGAGAGGAATTGCGTAGCAATCAGCCCCAGCATTTT. This encodes CSAREELRSNQPQHF.

V and J are TRBV20-1 and TRBJ2-3; D may be TRBD1 or TRBD2 (7 bases each). The germline V gene has CDR1 DFQATT and CDR2 SNEGSKA (reference sequence). The CDR3 extends over 15 amino acids. The V and J ends lost 6 bases and 6 bases respectively, with 22 bases between them. The CDR3 protein is CSASTRGRGIDTQYF. The CDR3 coding sequence is TGCAGTGCAAGTACTAGGGGGCGGGGGATTGATACGCAGTATTTT.

The chain combines TRBV20-1 with TRBJ2-1; 10 nucleotides agree with TRBD1. Germline CDR1 is DFQATT and CDR2 is SNEGSKA (reference sequence). This CDR3 comprises 15 residues. The V and J ends lost 1 base and 3 bases, in that order; junction bases with no gene match: 3. CDR3 DNA: TGCAGTGCTAGAGGAGGGGACAGGGGCTACAATGAGCAGTTCTTC. Protein: CSARGGDRGYNEQFF.

The chain uses TRBV20-1 and TRBJ2-3; tentatively, D is TRBD2 (6 bases). Germline V gene data show CDR1 as DFQATT and CDR2 as SNEGSKA (reference sequence). V gave up 3 bases and J gave up 10 bases, with 20 bases separating them. This CDR3 region has 14 residues. The CDR3 coding sequence is TGCAGTGCTAGCGCCGGGACTGCGGGCGGATCGCAGTATTTT. Protein: CSASAGTAGGSQYF.

This clonotype occurred many times. The rearrangement joins TRBV4-3 to TRBJ1-5; D gene ambiguous. CDR3 size: 18 residues. The V and J ends lost 0 bases and 2 bases respectively, with 17 bases between them. Per germline, CDR1 LGHNA and CDR2 YSLEER. CDR3 coding DNA: TGCGCCAGCAGCCAAGAGTGGGAGGGAAAGAGAGGCAATCAGCCCCAGCATTTT. Translation gives CASSQEWEGKRGNQPQHF.

A few counts support this clonotype. V is TRBV5-1 and J is TRBJ1-2, with D possibly matching TRBD1 (6 bases). This CDR3 is 12 amino acids long. CDR1 and CDR2 (germline): SGHRS, YFSETQ. V shed 2 bases and J shed 12 bases, with 14 bases lying between them. DNA for the CDR3: TGCGCCAGCAGCTTAATTGGGGGCTCAGACACCTTC. Protein: CASSLIGGSDTF.

This clonotype was observed a handful of times. The chain uses TRBV20-1 and TRBJ2-7; D is possibly TRBD1 (5 bases). Germline V CDR1 and CDR2: DFQATT, SNEGSKA (reference sequence). The CDR3 totals 15 residues. V was shortened by 1 base and J by 3 bases, with 16 bases between the two germline ends. The CDR3 sequence is CSARVQDRKSYEQYF. The CDR3, as DNA: TGCAGTGCTAGAGTCCAAGACAGAAAAAGCTACGAGCAGTACTTC.

The chain links TRBV3-1 to TRBJ2-7; 12 bases are shared with TRBD1. Looked up from germline, CDR1 is LGHDT and CDR2 is YNNKEL (reference sequence). The CDR3 is made up of 14 amino acids. V shed 1 base and J 7 bases; nucleotides not matched to a gene: 2. CDR3: CASSQGDRGQEQYF. In DNA, the CDR3 is TGTGCCAGCAGCCAAGGGGACAGGGGGCAGGAGCAGTACTTC.